The 12 T cell receptor beta chains presented below share a single source sample, sequenced in a study of cytomegalovirus exposure and HLA in healthy donors. Primers: 60 Vbeta forward and 13 Jbeta reverse. Here immunoSEQ multiplex PCR was the method, and the copy in TCRdb shows in-frame clones only, minus some. This table has about 180,000 clones, about 81% appearing once. Sequencing used PBMCs. The receptors were sampled from a woman in her 30s in good health and CMV-seronegative.

This clone was detected only a few times. The chain uses TRBV28 and TRBJ2-1; a possible D gene is TRBD2 (5 bases). CDR1 is MDHEN and CDR2 is SYDVKM in the germline V gene. Trimming took off 6 bases at V and 0 bases at J, with 18 bases between the two ends. This CDR3 spans 17 amino acids. The CDR3 DNA is TGTGCCAGCAGCCCCGGACGGGCAACTAGCTCCTACAATGAGCAGTTCTTC. Protein: CASSPGRATSSYNEQFF.

V gene TRBV28 combines with J gene TRBJ2-7; 7 nucleotides line up with TRBD2. Germline trimming cut 7 bases from V and 3 bases from J; bases unmatched to any gene: 9. CDR1 and CDR2 (germline): MDHEN, SYDVKM. The CDR3 runs to 14 residues. The CDR3 spells CASIPAGLGYEQYF. Written as DNA, the CDR3 is TGTGCCAGCATCCCCGCCGGACTAGGCTACGAGCAGTACTTC.

The chain has TRBV10-3 and TRBJ1-2; 9 bases match TRBD1. Trimming took 4 bases from V and 5 from J; bases not matched to a gene: 5. The CDR3 is 14 residues long. The germline CDR1 and CDR2 sequences are ENHRY and SYGVKD. CDR3 in amino acids: CAISGGQGGYGYTF. The CDR3 nucleotides are TGTGCCATCAGTGGGGGACAGGGAGGGTATGGCTACACCTTC.

This clone has only a few counts. The rearrangement uses TRBV9 and TRBJ2-1, with a weak D call TRBD2 (5 bases). V gave up 4 bases and J gave up 0 bases, with 17 bases separating them. CDR1 is SGDLS and CDR2 is YYNGEE in the germline V gene. The CDR3 loop spans 17 amino acids. As DNA, the CDR3 is TGTGCCAGCAGCACCGGGGTGGTTTCCGTCTCCTACAATGAGCAGTTCTTC. Its translation is CASSTGVVSVSYNEQFF.

This sequence joins TRBV7-2 and TRBJ1-6, with a possible D match to TRBD1 (5 bases). The germline V gene encodes CDR1 SGHTA and CDR2 FQGNSA. CDR3 length equals 15 residues. The V end was cut by 3 bases, the J end by 6 bases, with 12 bases between. The CDR3, as DNA: TGTGCCAGCAGCTTGGGATCGGGGGTTAATTCACCCCTCCACTTT. Translated, it gives CASSLGSGVNSPLHF.

The chain joins TRBV28 to TRBJ2-4; TRBD1 aligns across 7 bases. The CDR3 has 16 residues. V was clipped by 5 bases and J by 0 bases; unmatched bases: 7. In germline, CDR1 is MDHEN, CDR2 SYDVKM. CDR3 nucleotide sequence: TGTGCCAGCAGTCACCGGGACAGCCTAGCCAAAAACATTCAGTACTTC. It is translated as CASSHRDSLAKNIQYF. The whole variable domain, filled in from reference TRBV28 and TRBJ2-4, reads DVKVTQSSRYLVKRTGEKVFLECVQDMDHENMFWYRQDPGLGLRLIYFSYDVKMKEKGDIPEGYSVSREKKERFSLILESASTNQTSMYLCASSHRDSLAKNIQYFGAGTRLSVL.

The chain has TRBV28 and TRBJ2-7; 8 bases fit TRBD1. V lost 9 bases to trimming and J lost 3 bases; unmatched junction nucleotides: 4. CDR3 length equals 12 residues. Germline V gene sequence: CDR1 MDHEN, CDR2 SYDVKM. The DNA for the CDR3 is TGTGCCAGTCGACAGGGGAACTACGAGCAGTACTTC. Translating gives CASRQGNYEQYF.

This chain links TRBV27 with TRBJ2-7; 7 nucleotides agree with TRBD1. CDR1 is MNHEY and CDR2 is SMNVEV in the germline V gene (reference sequence). Germline trimming cut 5 bases from V and 2 bases from J; bases unmatched to any gene: 9. The CDR3 is 15 amino acids. The CDR3 DNA sequence: TGTGCCAGCAGTCGGATTTGGCAGGGGGCCTACGAGCAGTACTTC. Translation: CASSRIWQGAYEQYF.

V gene TRBV5-4 combines with J gene TRBJ1-1; 12 bases are a match to TRBD1. J lost 1 base, V lost 3 bases, and 10 bases had no gene match. The germline V gene has CDR1 SGHNT and CDR2 YYREEE (reference sequence). This CDR3 comprises 18 residues. CDR3: CASSSFWGQGASNTEAFF. The CDR3 DNA reads TGTGCCAGCAGCTCATTTTGGGGACAGGGGGCTTCGAACACTGAAGCTTTCTTT.

The DNA of the CDR3 is TGTGCCAGCAGCTTATCAGGGGGCGGGTATGGCTACACCTTC. It specifies CASSLSGGGYGYTF. V is TRBV11-2 and J is TRBJ1-2, with 8 positions matching TRBD1. V shed 2 bases, J shed 5 bases, and the junction held 4 bases outside the gene matches. The CDR3 spans 14 residues. Germline CDR1 and CDR2: SGHAT and FQNNGV.

This rearrangement joins TRBV7-9 to TRBJ2-7; the match to TRBD2 covers 7 bases. The CDR3 has 15 residues. Per the germline V gene, CDR1 is SEHNR and CDR2 is FQNEAQ (reference sequence). V dropped 5 bases and J dropped 0; count of bases not matched to a gene: 7. This chain's CDR3 is CASSPPRTSSYEQYF. CDR3 coding DNA: TGTGCCAGCAGCCCACCTCGGACTAGCTCCTACGAGCAGTACTTC.

This chain links TRBV27 with TRBJ1-2; 7 positions agree with TRBD1. The junction had 5 bases not matched to a gene; V was cut back by 5 bases and J by 5 bases. This CDR3 is built from 13 residues. Looked up from germline, CDR1 is MNHEY and CDR2 is SMNVEV (reference sequence). CDR3 protein: CASSRQGSYGYTF. For the CDR3, the DNA is TGTGCCAGCAGTCGACAGGGTTCTTATGGCTACACCTTC.